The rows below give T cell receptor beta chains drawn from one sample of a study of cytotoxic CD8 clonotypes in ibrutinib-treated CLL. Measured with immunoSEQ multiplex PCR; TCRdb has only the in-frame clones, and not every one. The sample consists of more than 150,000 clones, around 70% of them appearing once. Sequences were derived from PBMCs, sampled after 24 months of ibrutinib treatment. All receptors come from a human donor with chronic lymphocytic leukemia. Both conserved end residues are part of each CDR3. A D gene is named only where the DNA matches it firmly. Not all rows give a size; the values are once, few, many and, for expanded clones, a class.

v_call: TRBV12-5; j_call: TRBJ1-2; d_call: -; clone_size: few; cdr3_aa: CASKEFGFGYTF; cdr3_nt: TGTGCTAGCAAAGAGTTCGGGTTTGGCTACACCTTC
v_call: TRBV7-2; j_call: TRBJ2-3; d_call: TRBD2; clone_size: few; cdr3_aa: CASSLAGTSPSGTDTQYF; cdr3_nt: TGTGCCAGCAGCTTAGCGGGGACTAGCCCCTCAGGTACAGATACGCAGTATTTT
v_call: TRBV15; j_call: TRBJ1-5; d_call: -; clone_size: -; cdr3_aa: CATSGALNQPQHF; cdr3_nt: TGTGCCACCAGCGGAGCCTTGAATCAGCCCCAGCATTTT
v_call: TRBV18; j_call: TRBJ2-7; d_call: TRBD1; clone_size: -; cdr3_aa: CASSRQGAYEQYF; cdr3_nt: TGTGCCAGCTCTAGACAGGGGGCTTACGAGCAGTACTTC
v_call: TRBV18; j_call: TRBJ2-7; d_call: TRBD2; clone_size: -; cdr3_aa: CASSPWTSGRTYEQYF; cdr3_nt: TGTGCCAGCTCACCGTGGACTAGCGGGAGGACGTACGAGCAGTACTTC
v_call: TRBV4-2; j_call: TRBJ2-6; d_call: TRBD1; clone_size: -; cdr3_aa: CASSSQTGITSGANVLTF; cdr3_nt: TGTGCCAGCAGCAGCCAGACAGGGATTACCTCTGGGGCCAACGTCCTGACTTTC
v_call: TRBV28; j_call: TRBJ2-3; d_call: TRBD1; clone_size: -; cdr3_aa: CASSQASDRVTDTQYF; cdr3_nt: TGTGCCAGCAGTCAGGCCTCGGACAGGGTAACAGATACGCAGTATTTT
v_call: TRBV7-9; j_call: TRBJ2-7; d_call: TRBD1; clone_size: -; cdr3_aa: CASTRQGSYEQYF; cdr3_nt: TGTGCCAGCACCCGACAGGGGAGCTACGAGCAGTACTTC
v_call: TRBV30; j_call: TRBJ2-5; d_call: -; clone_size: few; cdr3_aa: CAWSIGRETQYF; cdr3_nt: TGTGCCTGGAGTATAGGGAGAGAGACCCAGTACTTC
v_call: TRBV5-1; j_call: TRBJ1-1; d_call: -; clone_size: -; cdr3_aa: CASSLADEAFF; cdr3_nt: TGCGCCAGCAGCTTGGCAGATGAAGCTTTCTTT
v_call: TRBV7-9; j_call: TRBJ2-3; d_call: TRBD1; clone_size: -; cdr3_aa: CASSLDGQGPQYF; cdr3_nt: TGTGCCAGCAGCTTAGATGGACAGGGACCGCAGTATTTT
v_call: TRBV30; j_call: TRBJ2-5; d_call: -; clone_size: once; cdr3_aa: CAWSLGLETQYF; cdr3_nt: TGTGCCTGGAGTTTGGGATTGGAGACCCAGTACTTC
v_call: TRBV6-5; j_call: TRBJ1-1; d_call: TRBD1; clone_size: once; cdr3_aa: CASSYSDRGLNTEAFF; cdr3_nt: TGTGCCAGCAGTTATTCCGACAGGGGACTGAACACTGAAGCTTTCTTT
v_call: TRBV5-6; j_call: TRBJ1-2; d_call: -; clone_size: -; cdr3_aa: CASSLRGYGYTF; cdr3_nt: TGTGCCAGCAGCTTGCGGGGGTATGGCTACACCTTC
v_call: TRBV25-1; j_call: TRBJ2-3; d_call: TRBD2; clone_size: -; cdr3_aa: CASSQVRTSGRATDTQYF; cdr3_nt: TGTGCCAGCAGTCAAGTCCGGACTAGCGGGAGGGCGACAGATACGCAGTATTTT
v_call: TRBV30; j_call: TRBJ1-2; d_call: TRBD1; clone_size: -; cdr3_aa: CAWMAGTGVNYGYTF; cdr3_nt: TGTGCCTGGATGGCCGGGACAGGGGTTAACTATGGCTACACCTTC
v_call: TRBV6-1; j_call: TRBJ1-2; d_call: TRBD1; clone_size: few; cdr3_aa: CASGRDRGYGYTF; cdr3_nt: TGTGCCAGCGGACGGGACAGGGGTTATGGCTACACCTTC
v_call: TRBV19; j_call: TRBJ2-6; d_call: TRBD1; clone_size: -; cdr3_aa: CASSDTGGASGANVLTF; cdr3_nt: TGTGCCAGTAGTGACACAGGGGGAGCATCTGGGGCCAACGTCCTGACTTTC
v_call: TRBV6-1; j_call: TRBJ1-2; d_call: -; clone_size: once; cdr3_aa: CASSIDGANYGYTF; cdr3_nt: TGTGCCAGCAGTATCGACGGAGCTAACTATGGCTACACCTTC
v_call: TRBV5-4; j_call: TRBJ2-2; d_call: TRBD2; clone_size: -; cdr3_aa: CASSLMTSGTGELFF; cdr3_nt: TGTGCCAGCAGCTTGATGACTAGCGGTACCGGGGAGCTGTTTTTT
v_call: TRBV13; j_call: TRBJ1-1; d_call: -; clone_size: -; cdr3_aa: CASSLFWHKNTEAFF; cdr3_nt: TGTGCCAGCAGCTTATTTTGGCACAAGAACACTGAAGCTTTCTTT
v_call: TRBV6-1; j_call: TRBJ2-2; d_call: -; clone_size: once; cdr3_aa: CASSERPPSNTGELFF; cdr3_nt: TGTGCCAGCAGTGAAAGACCCCCGTCTAACACCGGGGAGCTGTTTTTT
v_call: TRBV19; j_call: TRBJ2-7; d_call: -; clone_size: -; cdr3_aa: CASSMGRISYEQYF; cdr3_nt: TGTGCCAGTAGTATGGGACGGATCTCCTACGAGCAGTACTTC
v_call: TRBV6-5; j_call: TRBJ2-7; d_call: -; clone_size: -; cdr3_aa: CASRRGRYEQYF; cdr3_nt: TGTGCCAGCAGGAGGGGAAGATACGAGCAGTACTTC
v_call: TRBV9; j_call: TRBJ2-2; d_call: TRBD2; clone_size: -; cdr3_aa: CASSVGLAGRGTGELFF; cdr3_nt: TGTGCCAGCAGCGTCGGACTAGCGGGAAGGGGCACCGGGGAGCTGTTTTTT
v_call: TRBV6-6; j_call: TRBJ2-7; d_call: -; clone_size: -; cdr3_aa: CATRGGGSYEQYF; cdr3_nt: TGTGCCACCCGGGGAGGTGGCTCCTACGAGCAGTACTTC
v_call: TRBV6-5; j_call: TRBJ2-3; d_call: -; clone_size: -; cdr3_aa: CASSITGSTDTQYF; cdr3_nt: TGTGCCAGCAGTATAACAGGGTCCACAGATACGCAGTATTTT
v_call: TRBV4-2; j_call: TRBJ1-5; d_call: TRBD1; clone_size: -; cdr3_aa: CASSQDRGGKQPQHF; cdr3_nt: TGTGCCAGCAGCCAAGATAGAGGGGGCAAGCAGCCCCAGCATTTT
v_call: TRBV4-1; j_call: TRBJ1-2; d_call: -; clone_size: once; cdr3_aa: CASSQIGNYGYTF; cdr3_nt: TGCGCCAGCAGCCAAATCGGGAACTATGGCTACACCTTC
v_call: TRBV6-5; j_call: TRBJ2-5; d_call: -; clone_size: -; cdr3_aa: CASSSRGAQETQYF; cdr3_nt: TGTGCCAGCAGTAGCAGGGGGGCCCAAGAGACCCAGTACTTC
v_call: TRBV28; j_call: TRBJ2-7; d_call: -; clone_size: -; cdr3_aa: CASSSQAGWNYEQYF; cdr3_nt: TGTGCCAGCAGTTCCCAGGCAGGGTGGAACTACGAGCAGTACTTC
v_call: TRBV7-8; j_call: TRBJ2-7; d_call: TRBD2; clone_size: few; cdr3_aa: CASSRGTSGRHPYEQYF; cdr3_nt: TGTGCCAGCAGCCGGGGGACTAGCGGGAGGCATCCCTACGAGCAGTACTTC
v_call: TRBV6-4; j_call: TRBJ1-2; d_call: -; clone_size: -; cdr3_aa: CATVSVRENYGYTF; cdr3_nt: TGTGCCACCGTGTCCGTCAGGGAGAACTATGGCTACACCTTC
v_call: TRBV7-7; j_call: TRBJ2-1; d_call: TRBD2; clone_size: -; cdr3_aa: CASSPGLAGVSEQFF; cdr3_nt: TGTGCTAGCAGCCCGGGACTAGCGGGAGTGAGTGAGCAGTTCTTC
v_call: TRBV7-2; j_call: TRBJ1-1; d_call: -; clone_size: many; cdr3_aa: CASSFAGDLIQGTFF; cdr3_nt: TGTGCCAGCAGCTTCGCAGGGGACTTAATTCAAGGAACTTTCTTT
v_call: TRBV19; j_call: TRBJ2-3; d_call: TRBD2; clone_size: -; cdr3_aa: CASSELAGDTQYF; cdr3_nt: TGTGCCAGTAGTGAGCTAGCGGGAGATACGCAGTATTTT
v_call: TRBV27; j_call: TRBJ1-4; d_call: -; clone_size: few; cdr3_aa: CASRRNRLNEKLFF; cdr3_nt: TGTGCCAGCAGACGGAACAGACTTAATGAAAAACTGTTTTTT
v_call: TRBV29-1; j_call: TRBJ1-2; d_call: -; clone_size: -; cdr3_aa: CSVHLYRDAIGYTF; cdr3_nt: TGCAGCGTTCACCTATACCGGGACGCTATAGGCTACACCTTC
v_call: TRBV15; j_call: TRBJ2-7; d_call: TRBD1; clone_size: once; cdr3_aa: CATSSRGNLGQGHEQYF; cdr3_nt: TGTGCCACCAGCAGTCGGGGAAATTTAGGACAGGGACACGAGCAGTACTTC
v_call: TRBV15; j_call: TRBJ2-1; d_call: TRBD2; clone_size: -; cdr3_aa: CATSRGKASGYNEQFF; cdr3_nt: TGTGCCACCAGCAGAGGGAAGGCTAGCGGTTACAATGAGCAGTTCTTC
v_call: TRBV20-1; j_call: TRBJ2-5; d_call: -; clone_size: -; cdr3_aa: CSARGPKTQYF; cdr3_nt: TGCAGTGCTAGAGGGCCCAAGACCCAGTACTTC
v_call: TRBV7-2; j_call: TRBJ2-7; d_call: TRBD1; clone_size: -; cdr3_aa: CASSVRLLGTGAYEQYF; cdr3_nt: TGTGCCAGCAGCGTACGGCTACTAGGGACAGGGGCCTACGAGCAGTACTTC
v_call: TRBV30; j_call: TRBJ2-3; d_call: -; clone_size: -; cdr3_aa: CAWTPFRSEGGLWGTDTQYF; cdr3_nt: TGTGCCTGGACCCCATTCCGGAGCGAGGGGGGACTCTGGGGCACAGATACGCAGTATTTT
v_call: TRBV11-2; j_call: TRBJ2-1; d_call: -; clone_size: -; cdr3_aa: CASSHRVEQFF; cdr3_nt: TGTGCCAGCAGCCACAGGGTTGAGCAGTTCTTC
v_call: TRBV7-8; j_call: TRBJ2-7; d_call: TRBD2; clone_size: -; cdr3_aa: CASSLARTSGSYEQYF; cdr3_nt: TGTGCCAGCAGCTTAGCGCGGACTAGCGGATCCTACGAGCAGTACTTC
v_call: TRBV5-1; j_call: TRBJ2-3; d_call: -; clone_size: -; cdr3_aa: CASSLQTGLGTDTQYF; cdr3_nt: TGCGCCAGCAGCTTACAGACAGGATTAGGCACAGATACGCAGTATTTT
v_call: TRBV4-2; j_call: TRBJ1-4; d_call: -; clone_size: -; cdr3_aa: CASSQNGGSNEKLFF; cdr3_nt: TGTGCCAGCAGCCAAAATGGAGGGTCTAATGAAAAACTGTTTTTT
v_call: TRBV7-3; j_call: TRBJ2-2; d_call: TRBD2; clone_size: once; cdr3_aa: CASSLYPGREGRVYTGELFF; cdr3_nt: TGTGCCAGCAGCTTATATCCCGGGCGGGAGGGCCGGGTGTACACCGGGGAGCTGTTTTTT
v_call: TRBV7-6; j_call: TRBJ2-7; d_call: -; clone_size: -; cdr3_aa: CASSPWEDPQGNEQYF; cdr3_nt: TGTGCCAGCAGCCCCTGGGAGGATCCCCAGGGAAACGAGCAGTACTTC
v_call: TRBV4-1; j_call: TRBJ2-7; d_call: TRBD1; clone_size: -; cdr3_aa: CASSQYGQGPYEQYF; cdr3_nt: TGCGCCAGCAGCCAGTATGGACAGGGGCCCTACGAGCAGTACTTC